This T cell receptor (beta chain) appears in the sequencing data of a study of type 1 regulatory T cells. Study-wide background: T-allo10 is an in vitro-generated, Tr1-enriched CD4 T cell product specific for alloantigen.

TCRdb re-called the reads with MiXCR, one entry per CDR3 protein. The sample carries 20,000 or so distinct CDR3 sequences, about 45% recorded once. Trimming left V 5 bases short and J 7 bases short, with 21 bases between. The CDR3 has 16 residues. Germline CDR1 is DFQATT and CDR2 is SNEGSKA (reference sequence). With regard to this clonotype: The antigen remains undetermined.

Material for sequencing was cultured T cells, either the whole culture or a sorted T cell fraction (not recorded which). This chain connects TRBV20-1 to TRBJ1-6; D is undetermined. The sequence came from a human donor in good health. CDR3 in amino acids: CSAQWLGRGENSPLHF. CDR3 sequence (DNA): TGCAGTGCTCAATGGCTGGGCCGTGGGGAAAATTCACCCCTCCACTTT.